The T cell receptor (beta chain) described here comes from a study of post-analysis software for immune sequencing data (dated by TCRdb to the mid-2010s). With regard to the full study: Recorded disease courses included relapsing-remitting, secondary progressive and progressive-relapsing multiple sclerosis, with some patients lacking subtype annotation. The multiple sclerosis patient repertoires were compared with roughly twelve previously published healthy control repertoires from donors aged roughly 6 to 25 years. A subset of samples was prepared in parallel using single-end sample barcoding, then pooled and co-amplified after Illumina adapter ligation.

The receptor library was made with PCR. The run used an Illumina HiSeq 2500. Unique molecular identifiers were incorporated into TCR beta cDNA libraries to reduce PCR and sequencing biases. Per 1 to 10 million input T cells, roughly 0.5 million cDNA molecules were obtained, such that each molecule approximated one T cell. The same protocol used for the earlier healthy control dataset was applied to prepare and sequence the patient libraries. Within a given batch, samples were prepared together, multiplexed and sequenced on the same HiSeq lane. Processing in the source paper ran as follows. MIGEC handled the raw barcoded reads, throwing out single-read molecular identifier groups before consensus assembly and CDR3 extraction. Clonotype tables were post-analysed with VDJtools, and diversity was normalized by down-sampling all datasets to the smallest sample size. Repertoire overlap clustering matched CDR3 amino acid but not nucleotide sequences to correct batch-related cross-sample contamination. The raw public data were reprocessed by TCRdb itself: fastp quality trimming at Q25, MiXCR clonotype calling, in-frame beta chains only. Rows are unified per CDR3 protein, each entry keeping the most common DNA and genes. The authors' filters were not applied to this entry. This sample lists about 460,000 distinct CDR3 sequences; less than 45% were detected once. 9% to 13% of the sample rests with the top ten.

The study at large found these results: Roughly 5 TRBV segments, including TRBV5-6, TRBV5-1 and TRBV20-1, were significantly more frequent in patients than controls. Strong co-clustering of samples prepared in the same batch was shown by direct clustering with F measure, prompting a batch-effect correction. The multiple sclerosis patient group was slightly younger than the control group. Multiple sclerosis patients had significantly lower normalized Chao1 diversity than controls, a result that suggests substantial peripheral T-cell clonal expansion.

TCR beta repertoires were profiled from peripheral blood of 10 to 15 young patients with multiple sclerosis to demonstrate the VDJtools post-analysis software. The patients with multiple sclerosis were children and adolescents between roughly 6 and 17 years of age. From the cysteine through the phenylalanine, the CDR3 covers 15 amino acids. Only the CDR3 region is kept as DNA, spanning 45 bases read in frame from base 1. From a lookup of the germline V gene, CDR1 and CDR2 are SNHLY and FYNNEI. The V and J ends are trimmed by 6 bases and 3 bases, leaving 16 bases between them. As regards this clonotype: Its specific antigen is unknown. Base-call qualities are not available, and no considerably larger clone is one nucleotide away.

Specimen: blood. The clonotype comes from a girl aged 10 to 17 with multiple sclerosis. The chain uses TRBV2 and TRBJ2-3; the D gene is possibly TRBD2, with 6 bases matching. The DNA is TGTGCCAGCAGGCGGAGGGAAGCCAGTACAGATACGCAGTATTTT. Translation gives CASRRREASTDTQYF. The full variable domain, completed from the reference TRBV2 and TRBJ2-3 proteins outside the CDR3, reads EPEVTQTPSHQVTQMGQEVILRCVPISNHLYFYWYRQILGQKVEFLVSFYNNEISEKSEIFDDQFSVERPDGSNFTLKIRSTKLEDSAMYFCASRRREASTDTQYFGPGTRLTVL.